This T cell receptor (beta chain) was recovered during a study of shared T cell receptors in the human thymus. Measured with immunoSEQ multiplex PCR; TCRdb has only the in-frame clones, and not every one. The sample shows hundreds of thousands of clones, around 87% of them seen only once. This CDR3 region has 16 residues. V gave up 5 bases and J gave up 1 base; unmatched junction bases: 8. CDR1 and CDR2 from the germline V gene are SGHTA and FQGNSA. The sample was also reused in another study, on human thymus T cells. That study adds: Corrective heart surgery yielded resections, and these provided the thymus tissue.

The chain is built from TRBV7-2 and TRBJ2-5; 9 bases agree with TRBD1. The sequencing sample was made of thymocytes. This TCR was sampled from a boy in the first two years of life with a congenital heart defect. In DNA, the CDR3 is TGTGCCAGCAGCGCCAACAGGGGGCTCGTCCAAGAGACCCAGTACTTC. This gives the protein CASSANRGLVQETQYF.